This T cell receptor (beta chain) was obtained from a study of T cells after yellow fever vaccination. Study observations and caveats: Among all clonotypes, a small share was observed in both CD4 and CD8 compartments. FACS-sorted repertoires could contain abundant clonotypes contaminating from the bulk population.

Each CDR3 protein gets one entry after TCRdb re-called the 5' RACE reads with MiXCR. Of hundreds of thousands of distinct CDR3 sequences in the sample, under 15% are singletons; the top ten hold roughly 3.1%. Concerning this clonotype itself: The antigen is undetermined.

Deletions cut 3 bases from V and 5 bases from J, with 9 bases between. The CDR3 is 13 amino acids. Germline V gene data show CDR1 as MNHEY and CDR2 as SMNVEV (reference sequence). The rearrangement uses TRBV27 and TRBJ2-3; either TRBD1 or TRBD2 may fit D (5 bases each). The TCR comes from a man aged 18 to 35 who received the YFV17D yellow fever vaccine. Specimen: CD4+ T cells sorted from PBMCs, collected 15 days after the yellow fever booster vaccination. This chain's CDR3 is CASSFTGGDTQYF. The CDR3 nucleotides read TGTGCCAGCAGTTTTACAGGAGGAGATACGCAGTATTTT.